Shown below are 5 T cell receptor beta chains from a single sample sequenced in a study of T cell responses to AZD1222 COVID-19 vaccine. Measured with immunoSEQ multiplex PCR; TCRdb has only the in-frame clones, and not every one. Among 75,000 to 100,000 clones listed, over 75% were seen once. The sequenced sample was peripheral blood, obtained on day 0 of AZD1222 vaccination. The receptors were gathered from an adult in good health.

V and J are TRBV29-1 and TRBJ1-2; 7 bases fit TRBD1. V was clipped by 4 bases and J by 1 base; unmatched bases: 9. This CDR3 is 15 amino acids long. Germline V gives CDR1 SQVTM, CDR2 ANQGSEA. The CDR3, as DNA: TGCAGCGTTGGTTTCAGGGGGGAGGGTAACTATGGCTACACCTTC. Translating it yields CSVGFRGEGNYGYTF.

The table lists this clone with a count of one. The V gene is TRBV7-2, the J gene TRBJ1-1; 9 bases line up with TRBD1. This CDR3 is 16 amino acids long. The V segment lost 5 bases and the J segment 1 base; nucleotides outside the gene matches: 8. Germline CDR1 SGHTA, CDR2 FQGNSA. In DNA form, the CDR3 reads TGTGCCAGCAGCGCCGGGACAGGGTATGGGAACACTGAAGCTTTCTTT. Translated, it gives CASSAGTGYGNTEAFF.

This chain connects TRBV27 to TRBJ2-7; 10 nucleotides agree with TRBD2. Trimming cost V 5 bases and J 3 bases; bases outside gene matches: 1. The CDR3 covers 13 residues. Per germline, CDR1 MNHEY and CDR2 SMNVEV (reference sequence). The CDR3 region is CASSLAGVYEQYF. For the CDR3, the DNA is TGTGCCAGCAGTCTAGCGGGAGTCTACGAGCAGTACTTC.

V is TRBV27 and J is TRBJ1-2; TRBD1 is a possible D gene (6 bases). Germline CDR1 MNHEY, CDR2 SMNVEV (reference sequence). The V gene lost 2 bases and the J gene lost 8 bases, with 15 bases spanning the gap. This CDR3 has 14 residues. The CDR3 protein is CASSLGQGSSGYTF. The CDR3 DNA is TGTGCCAGCAGTTTAGGGCAGGGGTCGAGCGGCTACACCTTC.

V is TRBV27 and J is TRBJ2-2; TRBD1 aligns across 8 bases. There are 16 residues in the CDR3. V dropped 5 bases and J dropped 3; count of bases not matched to a gene: 8. Germline-derived CDR1 and CDR2 are MNHEY and SMNVEV (reference sequence). CDR3 amino acids: CASSPGQGLDTGELFF. The CDR3 DNA follows: TGTGCCAGCAGTCCCGGACAGGGCCTCGACACCGGGGAGCTGTTTTTT.